Below, 18 T cell receptor beta chains from the same sample are listed, as sequenced in a study of early T cells in non-severe SARS-CoV-2 infection. TCRdb used MiXCR to reprocess the 5' RACE reads, holding one entry per CDR3 protein. The sample consists of 60,000 or so distinct CDR3 sequences, approximately 12% of them appearing once. Sequenced: whole blood. The origin of the receptors is an adult who was a healthcare worker with PCR-confirmed SARS-CoV-2 infection or an uninfected control (not recorded which).

In its sample, this clonotype is medium-sized. The V call is TRBV12-3 or TRBV12-4, the J call TRBJ1-1; a possible D gene is TRBD1 (5 bases). The V gene lost 5 bases and the J gene lost 6 bases, with 13 bases spanning the gap. The CDR3 has 13 residues. CDR3 DNA: TGTGCCAGCAGTCAGCAGGGAGTGGCTGAAGCTTTCTTT. Its translation is CASSQQGVAEAFF.

The chain recombines TRBV18 with TRBJ2-4; D is possibly TRBD2 (5 bases). Trimming took 8 bases from V and 0 from J, leaving 20 bases between them. CDR1 KGHSH and CDR2 LQKENI come from the germline V gene. This CDR3 comprises 17 residues. The CDR3, as DNA: TGTGCCAGCGTCACCAACCCCATCGGACTAGCCAAAAACATTCAGTACTTC. It specifies CASVTNPIGLAKNIQYF.

This clonotype was seen many times. The chain recombines TRBV23-1 with TRBJ2-7; TRBD1 might be the D (6 bases). TRBV23-1 is marked as an open reading frame, function uncertain. The CDR3 extends over 14 amino acids. The ends were cut back, 0 bases at V and 7 bases at J, with 13 bases in the middle. CDR3 amino acids: CASSQSRTELEQYF. The CDR3 nucleotides are TGCGCCAGCAGTCAATCTAGGACAGAGCTTGAGCAGTACTTC.

Many counts were recorded for this clonotype. The chain employs TRBV6-1 and TRBJ1-1, with D perhaps TRBD1 (6 bases). Germline values: CDR1 MNHNS, CDR2 SASEGT. The CDR3 runs 14 residues. Trimming took 1 base from V and 4 from J, leaving 10 bases between them. The CDR3 bases are TGTGCCAGCAGTGAAGTCCAGGGGAGCACTGAAGCTTTCTTT. The encoded protein is CASSEVQGSTEAFF.

This clonotype was picked up many times. The chain uses TRBV5-1 and TRBJ2-1; 7 bases line up with TRBD2. The V and J ends lost 0 bases and 7 bases, in that order; junction bases with no gene match: 7. The CDR3 is 15 residues long. Germline V gives CDR1 SGHRS, CDR2 YFSETQ. CDR3 sequence (DNA): TGCGCCAGCAGCTTGGAGAGCGGGGACGCGAATGAGCAGTTCTTC. This translates into CASSLESGDANEQFF.

The genes are TRBV7-2 and TRBJ2-3; D remains ambiguous. CDR1 is SGHTA, CDR2 FQGNSA, per germline. Trimming left V 5 bases short and J 6 bases short, with 9 bases between. CDR3 length equals 12 residues. CDR3 in DNA: TGTGCCAGCAGCCCCGGTACGGATACGCAGTATTTT. This translates into CASSPGTDTQYF.

The chain links TRBV20-1 to TRBJ2-3, with TRBD2 matching over 7 bases. V dropped 5 bases and J dropped 0; count of bases not matched to a gene: 8. The germline V gene encodes CDR1 DFQATT and CDR2 SNEGSKA (reference sequence). This CDR3 is built from 15 residues. The CDR3, as DNA: TGCAGTGCTCCCGAGCGGGGTTACAGCACAGATACGCAGTATTTT. Residues: CSAPERGYSTDTQYF.

Only a few counts were recorded for this clonotype. This chain uses TRBV3-1 with TRBJ1-1; D remains ambiguous. Germline CDR1 LGHDT, CDR2 YNNKEL (reference sequence). The CDR3 runs 15 residues. The V end lost 1 base, the J end lost 1 base, and 10 bases lay between the germline ends. The CDR3 coding sequence is TGTGCCAGCAGCCAAGCTCCGGGAGAGAACACTGAAGCTTTCTTT. It specifies CASSQAPGENTEAFF.

The chain couples TRBV29-1 to TRBJ2-4; unclear D gene. V was trimmed by 4 bases and J by 0 bases, leaving 7 bases between them. This CDR3 region has 13 residues. Looked up from germline, CDR1 is SQVTM and CDR2 is ANQGSEA. The CDR3 nucleotides are TGCAGCGTTGGCGGTATAGCCAAAAACATTCAGTACTTC. This gives the protein CSVGGIAKNIQYF.

The table lists this clonotype with a few counts. The chain has TRBV20-1 and TRBJ2-1; possibly TRBD2 for D (6 bases). The length of the CDR3 is 14 residues. CDR1 and CDR2 (germline): DFQATT, SNEGSKA (reference sequence). V lost 6 bases and J lost 6, with 18 bases in between. As DNA, the CDR3 is TGCAGTGCCAGACTAGTTAGGCGTACCAATGAGCAGTTCTTC. This translates into CSARLVRRTNEQFF.

This clonotype was seen repeatedly, ten times or more. The chain links TRBV20-1 to TRBJ2-3, with 9 bases aligning to TRBD2. The CDR3 totals 14 residues. Germline-derived CDR1 and CDR2 are DFQATT and SNEGSKA (reference sequence). Germline trimming cut 6 bases from V and 3 bases from J; bases unmatched to any gene: 7. The CDR3 coding sequence is TGCAGTGCCCCAGCGGGAGGTGGGACAGATACGCAGTATTTT. This sequence encodes CSAPAGGGTDTQYF.

The chain carries TRBV30 and TRBJ1-2; 8 positions agree with TRBD1. After removal of 5 bases from V and 7 bases from J, the junction contained 9 bases not matched to a gene. The CDR3 totals 13 residues. Germline CDR1 reads GTSNPN; CDR2 reads SVGIG (reference sequence). CDR3 sequence reads: CAWGDGTGGGYTF. In DNA form, the CDR3 reads TGTGCCTGGGGGGATGGGACAGGAGGTGGCTACACCTTC.

In this sample, this clonotype turned up a few times. This chain links TRBV29-1 with TRBJ1-1; D gene unclear. Trimming cost V 7 bases and J 1 base, with 13 bases left between them. The CDR3 is made up of 13 amino acids. The germline gives CDR1 SQVTM, CDR2 ANQGSEA. The CDR3 spells CSGQLGPNTEAFF. The CDR3 region has the DNA TGCAGCGGTCAACTGGGCCCGAACACTGAAGCTTTCTTT.

This clonotype was observed at least ten times. The chain carries TRBV12-3 or TRBV12-4 and TRBJ1-5, with a possible D match to TRBD1 (6 bases). The CDR3 has 15 residues. The V end was cut by 4 bases, the J end by 7 bases, with 17 bases between. The CDR3 bases are TGTGCCAGCAGTTACTTCCAACAGGGCGGGCAGCCCCAGCATTTT. This translates into CASSYFQQGGQPQHF.

This clonotype has a count of ten or more. The chain couples TRBV30 to TRBJ1-2, with TRBD1 as a possible D gene (5 bases). CDR1 is GTSNPN, CDR2 SVGIG, per germline (reference sequence). Trimming removed 5 bases from V and 7 bases from J, with 8 bases in between. The CDR3 length is 10 residues. CDR3 loop: CAWGTGGYTF. DNA of the CDR3: TGTGCCTGGGGGACCGGTGGCTACACCTTC.

This sequence joins TRBV29-1 and TRBJ2-5, with D possibly being TRBD1 (5 bases). The germline V gene has CDR1 SQVTM and CDR2 ANQGSEA. V gave up 4 bases and J gave up 2 bases, with 8 bases separating them. The CDR3 loop spans 12 amino acids. In nucleotides, the CDR3 is TGCAGCGTTGCAGGGTTTCAAGAGACCCAGTACTTC. It specifies CSVAGFQETQYF.

Ten or more counts support this clonotype. The chain joins TRBV27 to TRBJ1-4; no clear D gene. Germline lookup yields CDR1 MNHEY and CDR2 SMNVEV (reference sequence). This CDR3 has 14 amino acids. The germline V and J ends were trimmed by 5 bases and 6 bases, with 13 bases remaining between them. The CDR3 is CASSITRLDEKLFF. CDR3 DNA: TGTGCCAGCAGTATCACAAGACTAGATGAAAAACTGTTTTTT.

Many counts were recorded for this clonotype. The rearrangement uses TRBV7-9 and TRBJ2-1, with TRBD2 matching 11 bases. The CDR3 spans 19 residues. V was pared by 6 bases and J by 0 bases, with 13 bases of the junction left unmatched. In germline, CDR1 is SEHNR, CDR2 FQNEAQ (reference sequence). CDR3 coding DNA: TGTGCCAGCAGTTTGGGGACTAGCGGCTCATTTAGCTCCTACAATGAGCAGTTCTTC. This sequence encodes CASSLGTSGSFSSYNEQFF.